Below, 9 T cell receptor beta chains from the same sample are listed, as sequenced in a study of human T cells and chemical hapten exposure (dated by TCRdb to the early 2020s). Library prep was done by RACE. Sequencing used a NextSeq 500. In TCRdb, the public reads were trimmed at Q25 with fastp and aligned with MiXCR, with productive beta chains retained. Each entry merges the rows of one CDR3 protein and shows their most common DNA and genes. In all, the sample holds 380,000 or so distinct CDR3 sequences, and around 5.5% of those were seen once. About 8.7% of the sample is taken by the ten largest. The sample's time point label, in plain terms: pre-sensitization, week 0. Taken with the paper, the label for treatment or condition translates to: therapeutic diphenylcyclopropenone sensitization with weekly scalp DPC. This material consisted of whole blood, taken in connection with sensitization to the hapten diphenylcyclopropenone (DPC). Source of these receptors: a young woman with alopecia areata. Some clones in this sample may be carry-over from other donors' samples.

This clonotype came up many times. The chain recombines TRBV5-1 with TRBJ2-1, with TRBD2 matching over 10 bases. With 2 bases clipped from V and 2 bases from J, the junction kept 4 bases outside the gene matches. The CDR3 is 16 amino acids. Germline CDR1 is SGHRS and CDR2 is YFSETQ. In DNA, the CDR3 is TGCGCCAGCAGCTTATCAGCGGGGGGGACCTACAATGAGCAGTTCTTC. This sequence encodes CASSLSAGGTYNEQFF.

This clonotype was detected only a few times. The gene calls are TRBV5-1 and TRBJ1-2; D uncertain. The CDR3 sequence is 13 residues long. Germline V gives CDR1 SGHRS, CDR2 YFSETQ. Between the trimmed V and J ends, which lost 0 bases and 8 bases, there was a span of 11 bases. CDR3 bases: TGCGCCAGCAGCTTGGTTGATTCAAGAGGCTACACCTTC. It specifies CASSLVDSRGYTF.

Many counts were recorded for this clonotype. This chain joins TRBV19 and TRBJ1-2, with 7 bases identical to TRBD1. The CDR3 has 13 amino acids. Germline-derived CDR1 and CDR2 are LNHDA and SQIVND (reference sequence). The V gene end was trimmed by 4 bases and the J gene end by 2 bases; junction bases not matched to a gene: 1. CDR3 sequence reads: CASSKQGNYGYTF. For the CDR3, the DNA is TGTGCCAGTAGTAAACAGGGGAACTATGGCTACACCTTC.

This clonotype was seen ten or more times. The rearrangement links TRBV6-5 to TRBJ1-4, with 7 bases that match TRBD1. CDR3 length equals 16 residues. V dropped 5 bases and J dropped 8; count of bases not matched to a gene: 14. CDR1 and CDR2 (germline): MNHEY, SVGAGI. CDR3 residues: CASSPLIDREEEKLFF. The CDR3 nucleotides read TGTGCCAGCAGTCCTCTAATAGACAGGGAGGAGGAAAAACTGTTTTTT.

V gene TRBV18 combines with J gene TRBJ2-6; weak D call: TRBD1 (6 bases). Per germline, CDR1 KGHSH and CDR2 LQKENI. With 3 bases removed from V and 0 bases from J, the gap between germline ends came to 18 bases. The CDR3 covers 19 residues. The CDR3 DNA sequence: TGTGCCAGCTCACCCCGGACAGCTACTGTAAACTCTGGGGCCAACGTCCTGACTTTC. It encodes CASSPRTATVNSGANVLTF.

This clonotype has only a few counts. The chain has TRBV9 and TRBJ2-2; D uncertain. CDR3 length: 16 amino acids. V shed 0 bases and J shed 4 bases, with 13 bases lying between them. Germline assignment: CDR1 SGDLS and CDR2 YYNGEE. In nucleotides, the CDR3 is TGTGCCAGCAGCGTAGTTTGGGTTGATGGCACCGGGGAGCTGTTTTTT. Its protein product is CASSVVWVDGTGELFF.

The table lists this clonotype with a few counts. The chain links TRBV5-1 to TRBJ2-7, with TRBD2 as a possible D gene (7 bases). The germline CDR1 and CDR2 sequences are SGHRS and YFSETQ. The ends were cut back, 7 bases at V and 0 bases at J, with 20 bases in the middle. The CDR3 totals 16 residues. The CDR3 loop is CASRGGTGISSYEQYF. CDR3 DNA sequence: TGCGCCAGCCGCGGGGGCACAGGGATCAGCTCCTACGAGCAGTACTTC.

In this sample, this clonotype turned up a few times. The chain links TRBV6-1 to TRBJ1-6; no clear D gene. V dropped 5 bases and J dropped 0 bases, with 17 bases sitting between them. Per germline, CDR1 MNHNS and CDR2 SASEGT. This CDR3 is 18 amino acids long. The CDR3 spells CASSLSLPDSSYNSPLHF. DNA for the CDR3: TGTGCCAGCAGTCTTTCGCTCCCGGATAGCTCCTATAATTCACCCCTCCACTTT.

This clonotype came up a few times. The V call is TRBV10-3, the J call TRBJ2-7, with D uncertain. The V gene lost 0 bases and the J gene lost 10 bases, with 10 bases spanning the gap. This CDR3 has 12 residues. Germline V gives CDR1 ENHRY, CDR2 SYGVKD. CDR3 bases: TGTGCCATCAGTGAGTCACCCCTTGGCCAGTACTTC. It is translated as CAISESPLGQYF.